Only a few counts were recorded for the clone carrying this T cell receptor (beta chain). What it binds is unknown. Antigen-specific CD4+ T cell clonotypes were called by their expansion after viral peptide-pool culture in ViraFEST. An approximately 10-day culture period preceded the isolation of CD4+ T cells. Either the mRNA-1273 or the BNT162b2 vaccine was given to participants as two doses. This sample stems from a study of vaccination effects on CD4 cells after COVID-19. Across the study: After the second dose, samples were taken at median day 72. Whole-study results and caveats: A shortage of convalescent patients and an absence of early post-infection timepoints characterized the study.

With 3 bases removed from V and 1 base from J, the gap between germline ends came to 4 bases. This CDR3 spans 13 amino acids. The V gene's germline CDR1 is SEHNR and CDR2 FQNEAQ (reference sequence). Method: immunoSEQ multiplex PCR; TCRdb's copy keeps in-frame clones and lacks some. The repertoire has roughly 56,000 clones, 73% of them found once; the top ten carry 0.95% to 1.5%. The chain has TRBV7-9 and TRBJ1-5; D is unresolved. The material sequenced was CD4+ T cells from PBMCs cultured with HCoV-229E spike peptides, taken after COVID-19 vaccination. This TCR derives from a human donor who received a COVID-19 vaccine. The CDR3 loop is CASSFGSNQPQHF. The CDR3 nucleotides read TGTGCCAGCAGCTTCGGAAGCAATCAGCCCCAGCATTTT.